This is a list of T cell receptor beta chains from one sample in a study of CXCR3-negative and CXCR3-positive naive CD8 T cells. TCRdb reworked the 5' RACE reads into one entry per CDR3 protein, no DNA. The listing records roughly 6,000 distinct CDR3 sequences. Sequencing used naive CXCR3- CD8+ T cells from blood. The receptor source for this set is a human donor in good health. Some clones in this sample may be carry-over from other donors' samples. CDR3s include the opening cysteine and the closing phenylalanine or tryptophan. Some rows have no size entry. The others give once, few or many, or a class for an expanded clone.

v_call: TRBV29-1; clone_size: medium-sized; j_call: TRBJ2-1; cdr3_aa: CSVEDSGRGSNEQFF
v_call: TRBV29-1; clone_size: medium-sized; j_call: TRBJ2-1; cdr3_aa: CSAHPLSSYNEQFF
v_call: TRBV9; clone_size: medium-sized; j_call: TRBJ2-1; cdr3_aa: CASSVSGEVYNEQFF
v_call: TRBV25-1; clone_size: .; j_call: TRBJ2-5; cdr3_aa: CASSWDRARKETQYF
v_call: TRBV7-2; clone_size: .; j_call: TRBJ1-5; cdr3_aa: CASSSAGGGQPQHF
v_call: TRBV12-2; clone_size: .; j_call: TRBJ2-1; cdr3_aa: CASRLGLAGVKDNEQFF
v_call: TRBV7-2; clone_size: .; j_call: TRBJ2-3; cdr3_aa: CVTAGSVTDTQYF
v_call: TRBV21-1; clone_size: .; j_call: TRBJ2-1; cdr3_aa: CASIKEQGPWDNEQFF
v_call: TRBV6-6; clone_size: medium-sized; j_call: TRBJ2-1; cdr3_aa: CASSYSSGGDEQFF
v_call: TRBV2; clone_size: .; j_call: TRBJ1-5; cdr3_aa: CASREDGSNQPQHF
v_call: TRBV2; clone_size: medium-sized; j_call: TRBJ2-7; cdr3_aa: CASRGDIYEQYF
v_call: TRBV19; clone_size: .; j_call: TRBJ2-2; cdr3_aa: CASSIDSTNTGELFF
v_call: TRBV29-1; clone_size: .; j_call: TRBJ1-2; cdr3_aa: CSVEWGFRGGYGYTF
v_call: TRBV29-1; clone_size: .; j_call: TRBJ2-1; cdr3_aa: CSVEVPGSYNEQFF
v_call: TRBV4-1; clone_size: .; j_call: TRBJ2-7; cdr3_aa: CASSQHVSGVHYEQYF
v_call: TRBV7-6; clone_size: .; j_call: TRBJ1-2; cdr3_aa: CASSFGGADYGYTF
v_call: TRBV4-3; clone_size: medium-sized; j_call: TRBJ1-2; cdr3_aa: CASSQDASVGGYGYTF
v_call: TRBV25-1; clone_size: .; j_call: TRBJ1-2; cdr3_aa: CASSPGPQANYGYTF
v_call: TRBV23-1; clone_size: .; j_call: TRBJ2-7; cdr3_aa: CASIQVYEQYF
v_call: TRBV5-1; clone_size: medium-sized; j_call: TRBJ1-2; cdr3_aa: CASSLDSANYGYTF
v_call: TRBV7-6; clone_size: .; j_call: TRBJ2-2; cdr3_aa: CASSWGGGVTGELFF
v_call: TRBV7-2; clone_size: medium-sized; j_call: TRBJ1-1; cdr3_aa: CASSLAGATEAFF
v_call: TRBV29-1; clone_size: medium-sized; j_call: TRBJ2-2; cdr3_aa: CSGQQSNTGELFF
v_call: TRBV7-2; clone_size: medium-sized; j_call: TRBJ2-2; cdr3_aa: CASTGTGGGTGELFF
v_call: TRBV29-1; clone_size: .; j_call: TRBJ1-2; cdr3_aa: CSVDDRGYYGYTF
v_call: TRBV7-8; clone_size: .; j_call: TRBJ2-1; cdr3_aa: CASSPSWVDYNEQFF
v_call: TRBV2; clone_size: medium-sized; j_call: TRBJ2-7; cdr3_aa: CASNPGESYEQYF
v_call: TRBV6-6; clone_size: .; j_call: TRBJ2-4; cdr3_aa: CASSYPGQIAKNIQYF
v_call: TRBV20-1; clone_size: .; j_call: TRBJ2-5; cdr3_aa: CSARSPPGSALTSGSIQETQYF
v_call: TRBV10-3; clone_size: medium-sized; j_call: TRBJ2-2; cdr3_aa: CAISDLERPENTGELFF
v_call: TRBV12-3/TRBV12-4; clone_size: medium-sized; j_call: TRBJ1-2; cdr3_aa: CASSAGQLYGYTF
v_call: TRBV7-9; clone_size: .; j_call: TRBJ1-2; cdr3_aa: CASSSGLTLNYGYTF